Shown below are 26 T cell receptor beta chains from a single sample sequenced in a study of Ad26.COV2.S vaccination and SARS-CoV-2 variants. Stated treatment: some 20 received Ad26.COV2.S at low or high dose, single or two shots; roughly five received placebo; per-sample allocation not given. It was on day 63 after the first vaccine or placebo injection that samples were taken. Sequencing used immunoSEQ multiplex PCR; TCRdb keeps in-frame clones, though not all of them. The sample records about 420,000 clones, roughly 90% being singletons. This material consisted of peripheral blood, taken in a trial of Ad26.COV2.S vaccine versus placebo. The receptors here all came from a person between 18 and 60 years old who received the Ad26.COV2.S COVID-19 vaccine or a placebo.

CDR3 loop: CASGGETQYF. In DNA form, the CDR3 reads TGTGCCAGCGGAGGGGAGACCCAGTACTTC. This chain links TRBV21-1 with TRBJ2-5; the table's D call TRBD2 went unverified against the DNA. TRBV21-1 is marked as a pseudogene. The CDR3 covers 10 residues.

The chain combines TRBV27 with TRBJ2-1; no clear D. The germline gives CDR1 MNHEY, CDR2 SMNVEV (reference sequence). The CDR3 length is 20 residues. Trimming stripped 5 bases from V and 5 bases from J, with 31 bases between. As DNA, the CDR3 is TGTGCCAGCAGTCCCCTGGTTTCGCTCGGGCCCCACCTGAGAGACAATGAGCAGTTCTTC. This translates into CASSPLVSLGPHLRDNEQFF.

The chain is built from TRBV7-2 and TRBJ2-7; D unresolved. Germline V CDR1 and CDR2: SGHTA, FQGNSA. This CDR3 has 13 residues. Trimming took off 2 bases at V and 6 bases at J, with 11 bases between the two ends. DNA for the CDR3: TGTGCCAGCAGCTTATCCGTATCAGGCGAGCAGTACTTC. Protein sequence: CASSLSVSGEQYF.

The chain links TRBV7-6 to TRBJ2-3; no clear D gene. This CDR3 is built from 14 residues. The V gene's germline CDR1 is SGHVS and CDR2 FNYEAQ. V shed 2 bases and J shed 2 bases, with 8 bases lying between them. As DNA, the CDR3 is TGTGCCAGCAGCTTATTAGGGATCACAGATACGCAGTATTTT. It translates to CASSLLGITDTQYF.

The CDR3 DNA sequence: TGTGCCAGCACACCGCCGGGACATTTCTCAAAGCAGTACTTC. Its translation: CASTPPGHFSKQYF. V is TRBV28 and J is TRBJ2-7, with D perhaps matching TRBD1 (6 bases). The V end lost 7 bases, the J end lost 8 bases, and 21 bases lay between the germline ends. Germline values: CDR1 MDHEN, CDR2 SYDVKM. CDR3 length equals 14 residues. Full variable domain (missing parts from reference TRBV28 and TRBJ2-7): DVKVTQSSRYLVKRTGEKVFLECVQDMDHENMFWYRQDPGLGLRLIYFSYDVKMKEKGDIPEGYSVSREKKERFSLILESASTNQTSMYLCASTPPGHFSKQYFGPGTRLTVT.

V usage is TRBV11-2 and J usage is TRBJ2-5; D call uncertain. Trimming cost V 5 bases and J 2 bases, with 15 bases left between them. This CDR3 is built from 15 residues. Germline-derived CDR1 and CDR2 are SGHAT and FQNNGV. The CDR3: CASSPGLRGQETQYF. CDR3 DNA: TGTGCCAGCAGCCCCGGTTTGAGAGGTCAAGAGACCCAGTACTTC.

The rearrangement joins TRBV5-1 to TRBJ2-2; TRBD2 matches at 10 bases. With 2 bases clipped from V and 0 bases from J, the junction kept 7 bases outside the gene matches. The germline gives CDR1 SGHRS, CDR2 YFSETQ. This CDR3 spans 18 amino acids. The DNA of the CDR3 is TGCGCCAGCAGCTTAGGCCCTAGCGGGGGTGCGAACACCGGGGAGCTGTTTTTT. It is translated as CASSLGPSGGANTGELFF.

J is TRBJ1-6 and V is TRBV6-6; 10 bases map to TRBD1. Germline lookup yields CDR1 MNHNY and CDR2 SVGAGI (reference sequence). The CDR3 runs 14 residues. Losses at the gene ends were 8 bases for V and 8 bases for J; bases not matched to a gene: 6. The CDR3 sequence is CASADRGADSPLHF. The CDR3 DNA reads TGTGCCAGCGCGGACAGGGGGGCTGATTCACCCCTCCACTTT.

V gene TRBV7-3 combines with J gene TRBJ1-5; D may be TRBD1 (5 bases). V was trimmed by 1 base and J by 2 bases, leaving 12 bases between them. This CDR3 is 16 amino acids long. Germline assignment: CDR1 SGHTA and CDR2 FQGTGA. CDR3 in DNA: TGTGCCAGCAGCTTAAGGGGACCTTTCGGCAATCAGCCCCAGCATTTT. It specifies CASSLRGPFGNQPQHF.

The V call is TRBV2, the J call TRBJ1-2, with D possibly matching TRBD1 (5 bases). Germline V gives CDR1 SNHLY, CDR2 FYNNEI. V gave up 6 bases and J gave up 2 bases, with 7 bases separating them. This CDR3 has 12 amino acids. CDR3 bases: TGTGCCAGCAGCCAGGGAAACTATGGCTACACCTTC. Translation: CASSQGNYGYTF.

This clone showed up just once. The V and J genes are TRBV7-9 and TRBJ2-7; D is unclear. Between the trimmed V and J ends, which lost 5 bases and 2 bases, there was a span of 19 bases. The CDR3 consists of 16 residues. Germline V gene data show CDR1 as SEHNR and CDR2 as FQNEAQ (reference sequence). CDR3 DNA: TGTGCCAGCAGCCCAGGCCGTTCACAGTGGACCTACGAGCAGTACTTC. It specifies CASSPGRSQWTYEQYF.

The rearrangement uses TRBV14 and TRBJ2-7; D gene uncertain. The germline gives CDR1 SGHDN, CDR2 FVKESK. The V gene lost 3 bases and the J gene lost 3 bases, with 15 bases spanning the gap. CDR3 length: 15 residues. CDR3 region: CASSHAPNQFYEQYF. The DNA of the CDR3 is TGTGCCAGCAGCCATGCACCGAACCAATTCTACGAGCAGTACTTC.

This chain connects TRBV7-9 to TRBJ2-1; 8 bases are shared with TRBD1. The CDR3 contains 18 residues. The V segment lost 2 bases and the J segment 2 bases; nucleotides outside the gene matches: 11. In germline, CDR1 is SEHNR, CDR2 FQNEAQ (reference sequence). CDR3 nucleotide sequence: TGTGCCAGCAGCTTACCTCACTCCGGACAGGGCGCCTACAATGAGCAGTTCTTC. Amino acid sequence: CASSLPHSGQGAYNEQFF.

The rearrangement joins TRBV30 to TRBJ1-6; maybe TRBD1 (6 bases). Per germline, CDR1 GTSNPN and CDR2 SVGIG (reference sequence). The CDR3 covers 13 residues. The V end lost 0 bases, the J end lost 9 bases, and 9 bases lay between the germline ends. CDR3 nucleotide sequence: TGTGCCTGGAGTGTACAGGGAGTTTCACCCCTCCACTTT. Translation gives CAWSVQGVSPLHF.

The chain employs TRBV5-6 and TRBJ1-1; no firm D call. The CDR3 totals 14 residues. Between the trimmed V and J ends, which lost 0 bases and 1 base, there was a span of 7 bases. The germline CDR1 and CDR2 sequences are SGHDT and YYEEEE. The chain's CDR3 is CASSLVWANTEAFF. Written as DNA, the CDR3 is TGTGCCAGCAGCTTGGTCTGGGCGAACACTGAAGCTTTCTTT.

The rearrangement joins TRBV13 to TRBJ1-2; 7 bases agree with TRBD1. CDR3 length: 14 residues. Germline loops: CDR1 PRHDT, CDR2 FYEKMQ (reference sequence). V shed 5 bases, J shed 4 bases, and the junction held 7 bases outside the gene matches. This chain's CDR3 is CASSINRGVYGYTF. The DNA for the CDR3 is TGTGCCAGCAGCATAAACAGGGGTGTCTATGGCTACACCTTC.

V and J are TRBV7-8 and TRBJ1-5; D remains unclear. The CDR3 runs 13 residues. Germline values: CDR1 SGHVS, CDR2 FQNEAQ. The V end lost 11 bases, the J end lost 0 bases, and 11 bases lay between the germline ends. CDR3 sequence: CAGQTFSNQPQHF. Written as DNA, the CDR3 is TGTGCCGGCCAGACTTTTAGCAATCAGCCCCAGCATTTT.

This clone has just a few counts. V and J are TRBV11-2 and TRBJ2-1; no definite D call. Germline values: CDR1 SGHAT, CDR2 FQNNGV. V lost 1 base to trimming and J lost 5 bases, with 6 bases between them. CDR3 size: 13 residues. The CDR3 DNA reads TGTGCCAGCAGCTTAGGACGAAACAATGAGCAGTTCTTC. Translation gives CASSLGRNNEQFF.

The genes are TRBV19 and TRBJ1-2; D remains unclear. CDR3 length: 13 residues. V was cut by 4 bases and J by 4 bases, with 10 bases left in between. Germline lookup yields CDR1 LNHDA and CDR2 SQIVND (reference sequence). The CDR3 is CASSRDPLYGYTF. For the CDR3, the DNA is TGTGCCAGTAGTAGGGATCCTCTCTATGGCTACACCTTC.

In its sample, this clone was seen once. V and J are TRBV27 and TRBJ1-4; D gene ambiguous. The CDR3 consists of 14 residues. Germline V gene sequence: CDR1 MNHEY, CDR2 SMNVEV (reference sequence). Between the trimmed V and J ends, which lost 4 bases and 7 bases, there was a span of 13 bases. The CDR3 loop is CASSWSGGAEKLFF. For the CDR3, the DNA is TGTGCCAGCAGTTGGTCCGGCGGAGCTGAAAAACTGTTTTTT.

This clone occurred a few times. The chain links TRBV11-2 to TRBJ2-7; D might be TRBD1 (5 bases). CDR1 and CDR2 (germline): SGHAT, FQNNGV. V gave up 3 bases and J gave up 4 bases, with 13 bases separating them. The CDR3 has 14 residues. Written as DNA, the CDR3 is TGTGCCAGCAGCTTTGAGGACAACAAATACGAGCAGTACTTC. It is translated as CASSFEDNKYEQYF.

This clone was detected only once. This rearrangement joins TRBV6-1 to TRBJ2-7; a possible D gene is TRBD2 (6 bases). There are 16 residues in the CDR3. Trimming stripped 1 base from V and 5 bases from J, with 18 bases between. Germline V lookup: CDR1 MNHNS, CDR2 SASEGT. The CDR3 nucleotides are TGTGCCAGCAGTGAAGGAGGATGGACTATGCTCCACGAGCAGTACTTC. Encoded protein: CASSEGGWTMLHEQYF.

DNA of the CDR3: TGTGCCAGCAGACGCGGACAGGGTCAAGCCAAAAACATTCAGTACTTC. This gives the protein CASRRGQGQAKNIQYF. The V call is TRBV2, the J call TRBJ2-4, with 8 bases that match TRBD1. The germline V gene encodes CDR1 SNHLY and CDR2 FYNNEI. This CDR3 is built from 16 residues. V trimming: 6 bases; J trimming: 0 bases; junction bases outside the gene matches: 7. Looking up the rest from reference TRBV2 and TRBJ2-4 gives the full variable domain: EPEVTQTPSHQVTQMGQEVILRCVPISNHLYFYWYRQILGQKVEFLVSFYNNEISEKSEIFDDQFSVERPDGSNFTLKIRSTKLEDSAMYFCASRRGQGQAKNIQYFGAGTRLSVL.

This clone turned up a few times. V and J are TRBV5-1 and TRBJ1-2; 7 bases are shared with TRBD1. V shed 4 bases and J 5 bases; nucleotides not matched to a gene: 2. Germline assignment: CDR1 SGHRS and CDR2 YFSETQ. The CDR3 length is 12 residues. Here the CDR3 reads CASSPGQYGYTF. The CDR3 DNA follows: TGCGCCAGCAGCCCGGGACAGTATGGCTACACCTTC.

The chain employs TRBV7-9 and TRBJ2-1; D is unresolved. The CDR3 runs to 13 residues. The V and J ends lost 2 bases and 8 bases respectively, with 10 bases between them. In germline, CDR1 is SEHNR, CDR2 FQNEAQ (reference sequence). CDR3 residues: CASSLTRSDEQFF. The CDR3 DNA is TGTGCCAGCAGCTTAACGAGGAGTGATGAGCAGTTCTTC.

The V call is TRBV11-2, the J call TRBJ1-6, with TRBD1 identical over 7 bases. The trim removed 0 bases at V and 2 bases at J, leaving 7 bases unmatched. The CDR3 is made up of 18 amino acids. The germline gives CDR1 SGHAT, CDR2 FQNNGV. The chain's CDR3 is CASSLDRNRGTYNSPLHF. The CDR3 DNA reads as TGTGCCAGCAGCTTAGATCGGAACAGGGGAACCTATAATTCACCCCTCCACTTT.